This entry lists 12 T cell receptor beta chains sequenced from one sample in a study of chemoradiotherapy in HPV16-positive cancers (dated by TCRdb to the early 2020s). Library preparation employed the immunoSEQ multiplex PCR assay. TCRdb took over this immuneACCESS table, retaining in-frame rearrangements with V and J assigned. Such tables are incomplete; in checked studies, under half of the missing clones stem from an unresolved V gene, and the remainder is unexplained. A total of some 5,000 clones appear in this sample, roughly 93% of them only once. In total, the top ten clones hold 4.3% of the sample. This material was obtained from a patient who underwent chemoradiotherapy. These TCRs come from a human donor with HPV-associated anogenital cancer.

This rearrangement joins TRBV7-2 to TRBJ1-2; D may be TRBD1 (5 bases). The CDR3 length is 13 residues. V shed 1 base and J shed 5 bases, with 8 bases lying between them. CDR1 and CDR2 (germline): SGHTA, FQGNSA. The CDR3 region has the DNA TGTGCCAGCAGCTTAGGGCAGGGTTATGGCTACACCTTC. Encoded protein: CASSLGQGYGYTF.

The rearrangement uses TRBV5-1 and TRBJ1-1; D ambiguous. CDR3 length: 13 amino acids. The V gene's germline CDR1 is SGHRS and CDR2 YFSETQ. Trimming took 2 bases from V and 4 from J, leaving 9 bases between them. CDR3 protein: CASSFGGGTEAFF. CDR3 bases: TGCGCCAGCAGCTTTGGAGGAGGCACTGAAGCTTTCTTT.

CDR3 in DNA: TGTGCCAGCCGAGTGAGGGGGGACTATGGCTACACCTTC. Its protein is CASRVRGDYGYTF. The J gene is TRBJ1-2, the V gene TRBV2; possibly TRBD1 for D (6 bases). V dropped 8 bases and J dropped 3 bases, with 13 bases sitting between them. CDR3 length equals 13 residues. Germline V gives CDR1 SNHLY, CDR2 FYNNEI.

The V and J genes are TRBV15 and TRBJ2-2; D is possibly TRBD2 (7 bases). The germline V and J ends were trimmed by 7 bases and 1 base, with 13 bases remaining between them. The V gene's germline CDR1 is LNHNV and CDR2 YYDKDF (reference sequence). The CDR3 sequence is 15 residues long. The CDR3 DNA follows: TGTGCCACCACCCAGGGAGGGGGGAACACCGGGGAGCTGTTTTTT. Protein sequence: CATTQGGGNTGELFF. Together with reference TRBV15 and TRBJ2-2, the CDR3 gives the full variable domain: DAMVIQNPRYQVTQFGKPVTLSCSQTLNHNVMYWYQQKSSQAPKLLFHYYDKDFNNEADTPDNFQSRRPNTSFCFLDIRSPGLGDTAMYLCATTQGGGNTGELFFGEGSRLTVL.

This sequence joins TRBV7-2 and TRBJ2-1; 12 positions match TRBD2. After removal of 5 bases from V and 3 bases from J, the junction contained 5 bases not matched to a gene. CDR1 and CDR2 (germline): SGHTA, FQGNSA. The CDR3 length is 16 residues. The CDR3 region has the DNA TGTGCCAGCAGCCCTCCTAGCGGGGGGGGCTACAATGAGCAGTTCTTC. As protein: CASSPPSGGGYNEQFF.

The chain joins TRBV7-9 to TRBJ2-7; D possibly corresponds to TRBD2 (6 bases). The CDR3 runs 13 residues. V shed 5 bases and J shed 9 bases, with 17 bases lying between them. CDR1 SEHNR and CDR2 FQNEAQ come from the germline V gene (reference sequence). The CDR3 here is CASSPPGQGGQYF. In DNA form, the CDR3 reads TGTGCCAGCAGCCCCCCGGGGCAGGGAGGGCAGTACTTC.

The J gene is TRBJ1-1, the V gene TRBV11-2; D is possibly TRBD1 (6 bases). Germline CDR1 and CDR2: SGHAT and FQNNGV. The V gene lost 1 base and the J gene lost 4 bases, with 7 bases spanning the gap. The CDR3 is 13 amino acids. The CDR3 loop is CASSLGTATEAFF. CDR3 nucleotide sequence: TGTGCCAGCAGCTTAGGGACAGCCACTGAAGCTTTCTTT.

The chain is built from TRBV10-3 and TRBJ2-5; perhaps TRBD2 as D (5 bases). Germline CDR1 reads ENHRY; CDR2 reads SYGVKD. The CDR3 contains 15 residues. V was cut by 0 bases and J by 1 base, with 9 bases left in between. CDR3 nucleotide sequence: TGTGCCATCAGTGAGTCGGAGGACCGCCAAGAGACCCAGTACTTC. This encodes CAISESEDRQETQYF.

The chain combines TRBV19 with TRBJ1-1; a weak D match, TRBD1 (5 bases). The CDR3 consists of 17 residues. Per germline, CDR1 LNHDA and CDR2 SQIVND (reference sequence). With 10 bases removed from V and 2 bases from J, the gap between germline ends came to 26 bases. CDR3 sequence (DNA): TGTGCCACCTATGGTAGGAGGGGTCAAACGGGAAACACTGAAGCTTTCTTT. This sequence encodes CATYGRRGQTGNTEAFF.

The genes are TRBV28 and TRBJ2-7, with 7 bases matching TRBD1. Trimming removed 8 bases from V and 3 bases from J; junction bases left unmatched: 7. Germline CDR1 reads MDHEN; CDR2 reads SYDVKM. The length of the CDR3 is 13 residues. CDR3 in amino acids: CASHPTGNYEQYF. The DNA of the CDR3 is TGTGCCAGCCACCCGACAGGGAACTACGAGCAGTACTTC. Using reference TRBV28 and TRBJ2-7 for the parts outside the CDR3, the full variable domain is DVKVTQSSRYLVKRTGEKVFLECVQDMDHENMFWYRQDPGLGLRLIYFSYDVKMKEKGDIPEGYSVSREKKERFSLILESASTNQTSMYLCASHPTGNYEQYFGPGTRLTVT.

The count of this clone is one. J is TRBJ2-5 and V is TRBV5-4; the D is unclear. Germline CDR1 SGHNT, CDR2 YYREEE (reference sequence). This CDR3 is 14 amino acids long. The V and J ends lost 4 bases and 1 base respectively, with 11 bases between them. For the CDR3, the DNA is TGTGCCAGCAGCCTCTATTTCCGCCAAGAGACCCAGTACTTC. Translating it yields CASSLYFRQETQYF.

This clone was counted a single time. V and J are TRBV6-5 and TRBJ2-1; possibly TRBD2 for D (5 bases). CDR3 length: 16 residues. CDR1 and CDR2 from the germline V gene are MNHEY and SVGAGI. V was trimmed by 2 bases and J by 5 bases, leaving 16 bases between them. The CDR3 sequence: CASSYPRAGMNNEQFF. In nucleotides, the CDR3 is TGTGCCAGCAGTTACCCGAGGGCGGGTATGAACAATGAGCAGTTCTTC.